A few counts support the clone carrying this TCR beta chain. Germline loops: CDR1 MDHEN, CDR2 SYDVKM. This CDR3 contains 16 residues. V shed 10 bases and J shed 4 bases, with 22 bases lying between them. These data originate in a study of T cells after yellow fever vaccination. Study-wide context: CD3, CD45RA, CCR7 and CD95 guided sorting of the EM, EMRA, CM and Tscm memory subsets.

One entry per CDR3 protein results from TCRdb running MiXCR on the 5' RACE reads. The sample contains over 45,000 distinct CDR3 sequences, around 6.2% of which appear only once. This receptor was taken from a man aged 18 to 30 who received the YFV17D yellow fever vaccine. This sample comprised PBMCs, either bulk or a sorted T-cell subset (CD4+, CD8+, memory, or dextramer-sorted; not recorded which), obtained on the day of the yellow fever booster vaccination. The chain is built from TRBV28 and TRBJ2-2, with D perhaps given as TRBD1 or TRBD2 (6 bases each). The CDR3 is CATSRGGGGPTGELFF. In nucleotides, the CDR3 is TGTGCCACCTCCCGGGGCGGAGGGGGACCCACCGGGGAGCTGTTTTTT. The full variable domain, completed using reference TRBV28 and TRBJ2-2, is DVKVTQSSRYLVKRTGEKVFLECVQDMDHENMFWYRQDPGLGLRLIYFSYDVKMKEKGDIPEGYSVSREKKERFSLILESASTNQTSMYLCATSRGGGGPTGELFFGEGSRLTVL.